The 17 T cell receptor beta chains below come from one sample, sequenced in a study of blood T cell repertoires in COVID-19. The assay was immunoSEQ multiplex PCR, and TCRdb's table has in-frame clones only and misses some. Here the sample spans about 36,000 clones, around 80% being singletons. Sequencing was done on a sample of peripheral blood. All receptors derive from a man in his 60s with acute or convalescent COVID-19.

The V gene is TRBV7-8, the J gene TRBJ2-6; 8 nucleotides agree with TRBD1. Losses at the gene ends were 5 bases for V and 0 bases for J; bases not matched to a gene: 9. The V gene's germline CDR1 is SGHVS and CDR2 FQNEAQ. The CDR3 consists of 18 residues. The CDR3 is CASSRLTGGGSGANVLTF. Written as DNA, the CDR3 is TGTGCCAGCAGCCGATTAACAGGGGGTGGCTCTGGGGCCAACGTCCTGACTTTC.

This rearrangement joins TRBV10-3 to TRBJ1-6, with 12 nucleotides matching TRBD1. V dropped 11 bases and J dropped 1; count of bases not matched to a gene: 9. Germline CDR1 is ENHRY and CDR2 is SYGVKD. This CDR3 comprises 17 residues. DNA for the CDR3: TGTGCCGTGGGACAGGGGGCTTCTATGTCCTATAATTCACCCCTCCACTTT. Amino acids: CAVGQGASMSYNSPLHF.

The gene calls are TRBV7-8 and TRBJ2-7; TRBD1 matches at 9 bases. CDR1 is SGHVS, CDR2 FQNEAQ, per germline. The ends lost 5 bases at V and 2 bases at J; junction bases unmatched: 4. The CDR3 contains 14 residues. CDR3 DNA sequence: TGTGCCAGCAGCCGAGGACAGGGGCCCTACGAGCAGTACTTC. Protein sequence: CASSRGQGPYEQYF.

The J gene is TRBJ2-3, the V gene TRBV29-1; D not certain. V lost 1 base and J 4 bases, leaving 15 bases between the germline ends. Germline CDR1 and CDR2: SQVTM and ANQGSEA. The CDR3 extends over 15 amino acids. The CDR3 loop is CSVEGSRLKADTQYF. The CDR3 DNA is TGCAGCGTTGAAGGATCTAGGTTGAAGGCAGATACGCAGTATTTT.

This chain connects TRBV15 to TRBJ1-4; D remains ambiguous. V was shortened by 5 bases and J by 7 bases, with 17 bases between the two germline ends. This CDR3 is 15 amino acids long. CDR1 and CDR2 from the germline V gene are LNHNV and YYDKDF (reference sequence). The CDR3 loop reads CATSGMDGRREKLFF. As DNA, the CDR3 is TGTGCCACCAGCGGGATGGACGGGAGGCGTGAAAAACTGTTTTTT. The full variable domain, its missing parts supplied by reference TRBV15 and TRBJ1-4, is DAMVIQNPRYQVTQFGKPVTLSCSQTLNHNVMYWYQQKSSQAPKLLFHYYDKDFNNEADTPDNFQSRRPNTSFCFLDIRSPGLGDTAMYLCATSGMDGRREKLFFGSGTQLSVL.

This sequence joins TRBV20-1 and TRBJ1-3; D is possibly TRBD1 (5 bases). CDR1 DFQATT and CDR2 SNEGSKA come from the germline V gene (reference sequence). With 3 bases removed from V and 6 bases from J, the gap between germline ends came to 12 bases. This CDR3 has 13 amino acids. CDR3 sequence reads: CSASGQGLNTIYF. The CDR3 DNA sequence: TGCAGTGCTAGTGGGCAGGGTTTAAACACCATATATTTT.

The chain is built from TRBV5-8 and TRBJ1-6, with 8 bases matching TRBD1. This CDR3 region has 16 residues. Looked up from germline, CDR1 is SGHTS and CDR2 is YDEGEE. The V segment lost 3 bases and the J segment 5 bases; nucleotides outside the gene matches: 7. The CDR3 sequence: CASSSASTGDNSPLHF. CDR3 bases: TGTGCCAGCAGCTCGGCATCGACAGGGGATAATTCACCCCTCCACTTT.

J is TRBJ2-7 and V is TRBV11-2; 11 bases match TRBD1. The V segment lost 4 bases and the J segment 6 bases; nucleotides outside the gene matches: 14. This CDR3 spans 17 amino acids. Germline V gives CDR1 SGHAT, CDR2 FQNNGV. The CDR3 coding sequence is TGTGCCAGCAGCTGGGGACAGGGGGGCCTGGGATCGGGCGAGCAGTACTTC. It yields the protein CASSWGQGGLGSGEQYF.

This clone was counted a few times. CDR3 residues: CASSSLRLAGGHGELFF. The CDR3 DNA reads as TGTGCCAGCAGTTCCCTCCGTCTAGCGGGAGGCCACGGGGAGCTGTTTTTT. The chain has TRBV6-2 or TRBV6-3 and TRBJ2-2, with TRBD2 matching over 11 bases. Germline V CDR1 and CDR2: MNHEY, SVGEGT. The CDR3 sequence is 17 residues long. With 4 bases clipped from V and 7 bases from J, the junction kept 11 bases outside the gene matches.

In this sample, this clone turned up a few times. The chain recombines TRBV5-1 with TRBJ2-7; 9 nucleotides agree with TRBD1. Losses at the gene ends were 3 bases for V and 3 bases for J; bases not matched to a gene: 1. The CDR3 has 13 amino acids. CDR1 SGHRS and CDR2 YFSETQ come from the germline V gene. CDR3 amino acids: CASSSTGGYEQYF. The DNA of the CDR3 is TGCGCCAGCAGCTCGACAGGGGGCTACGAGCAGTACTTC. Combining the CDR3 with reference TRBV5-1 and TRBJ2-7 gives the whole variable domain KAGVTQTPRYLIKTRGQQVTLSCSPISGHRSVSWYQQTPGQGLQFLFEYFSETQRNKGNFPGRFSGRQFSNSRSEMNVSTLELGDSALYLCASSSTGGYEQYFGPGTRLTVT.

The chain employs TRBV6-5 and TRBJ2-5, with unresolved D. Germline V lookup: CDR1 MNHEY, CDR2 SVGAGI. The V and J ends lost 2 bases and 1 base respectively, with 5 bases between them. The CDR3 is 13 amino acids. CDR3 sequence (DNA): TGTGCCAGCAGTTACGACTTCCAAGAGACCCAGTACTTC. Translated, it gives CASSYDFQETQYF.

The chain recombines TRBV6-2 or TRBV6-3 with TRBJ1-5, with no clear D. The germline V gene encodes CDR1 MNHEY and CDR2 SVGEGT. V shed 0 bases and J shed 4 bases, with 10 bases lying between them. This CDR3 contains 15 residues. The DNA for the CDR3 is TGTGCCAGCAGTTACTCCTCAGCGCTGAATCAGCCCCAGCATTTT. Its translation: CASSYSSALNQPQHF.

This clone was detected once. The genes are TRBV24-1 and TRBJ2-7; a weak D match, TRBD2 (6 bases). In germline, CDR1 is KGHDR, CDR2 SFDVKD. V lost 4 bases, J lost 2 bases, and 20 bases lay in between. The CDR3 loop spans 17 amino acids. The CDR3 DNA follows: TGTGCCACCAGTGACTCGCTTGGTACGGCGGGAACCTACGAGCAGTACTTC. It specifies CATSDSLGTAGTYEQYF.

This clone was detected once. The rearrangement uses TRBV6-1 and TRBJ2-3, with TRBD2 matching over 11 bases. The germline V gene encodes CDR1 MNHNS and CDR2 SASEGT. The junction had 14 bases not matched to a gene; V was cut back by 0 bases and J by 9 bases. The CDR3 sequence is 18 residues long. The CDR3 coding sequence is TGTGCCAGCAGTGAAGCCTATATACTAGCGGGAGTCCGTGGGACGCAGTATTTT. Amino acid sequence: CASSEAYILAGVRGTQYF.

CDR3 region: CASSDLLAGSVETQYF. The CDR3 DNA is TGTGCCAGCAGCGACCTCCTAGCGGGCAGCGTCGAGACCCAGTACTTC. This rearrangement joins TRBV9 to TRBJ2-5, with TRBD2 matching over 8 bases. The length of the CDR3 is 16 residues. Germline values: CDR1 SGDLS, CDR2 YYNGEE. Trimming cost V 3 bases and J 5 bases; bases outside gene matches: 12.

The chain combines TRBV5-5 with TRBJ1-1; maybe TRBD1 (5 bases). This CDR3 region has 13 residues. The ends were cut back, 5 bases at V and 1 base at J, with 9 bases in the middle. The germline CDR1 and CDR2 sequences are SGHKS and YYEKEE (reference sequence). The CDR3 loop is CASSRTRNTEAFF. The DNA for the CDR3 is TGTGCCAGCAGTCGGACAAGGAACACTGAAGCTTTCTTT.

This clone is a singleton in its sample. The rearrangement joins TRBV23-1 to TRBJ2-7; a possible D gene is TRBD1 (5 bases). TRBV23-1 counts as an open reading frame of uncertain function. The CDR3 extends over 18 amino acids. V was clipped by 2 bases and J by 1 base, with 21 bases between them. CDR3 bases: TGCGCCAGCAGTCAACCCACGGCAGGGAATAAGTCGTCCTACGAGCAGTACTTC. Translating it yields CASSQPTAGNKSSYEQYF.